Below are 21 T cell receptor beta chains sequenced from a single sample in a study of cytomegalovirus exposure and HLA in healthy donors. It was with 60 Vbeta and 13 Jbeta primers that the PCR ran. Only in-frame clones appear in the TCRdb table, and some are missing; sequencing was by immunoSEQ multiplex PCR. The sample yields 190,000 or so clones, 80% seen once. The sample consisted of PBMCs. The receptors shown here come from a boy aged 10-17 years in good health and CMV-seronegative.

CDR3 in DNA: TGCGCCAGCAGCTTCGGGGGGGCGGGCGTGCGCACAGATACGCAGTATTTT. Its translation: CASSFGGAGVRTDTQYF. The chain links TRBV5-1 to TRBJ2-3, with 8 bases lining up with TRBD2. Germline CDR1 reads SGHRS; CDR2 reads YFSETQ. V dropped 2 bases and J dropped 1; count of bases not matched to a gene: 9. This CDR3 has 17 residues.

Here the CDR3 reads CAWARQGQPQHF. CDR3 in DNA: TGTGCCTGGGCTCGCCAGGGACAGCCCCAGCATTTT. V is TRBV30 and J is TRBJ1-5; tentative D call: TRBD1 (5 bases). CDR1 GTSNPN and CDR2 SVGIG come from the germline V gene (reference sequence). V lost 5 bases and J lost 7, with 12 bases in between. The CDR3 spans 12 residues.

Turning to this clone: A junction end diverges from the germline sequence, so it may reflect a read error. J is TRBJ2-2 and V is TRBV5-1; TRBD1 agrees at 8 bases. This CDR3 region has 16 residues. The V gene's germline CDR1 is SGHRS and CDR2 YFSETQ. CDR3 in DNA: TGCGCCAGCAGCAGACAGGGGATGACGAACAGCGGGGAGCTGTTTTTT. It translates to CASSRQGMTNSGELFF.

This chain connects TRBV19 to TRBJ1-2, with 10 bases that match TRBD1. The CDR3 has 15 residues. Germline V CDR1 and CDR2: LNHDA, SQIVND (reference sequence). V lost 5 bases, J lost 6 bases, and 9 bases stayed unmatched. As DNA, the CDR3 is TGTGCCAGTAGTCCTTGGACAGGGGGAGTGCATGGCTACACCTTC. This gives the protein CASSPWTGGVHGYTF.

The CDR3 spells CATSRGSGALSGEKLFF. CDR3 sequence (DNA): TGTGCCACCAGCAGAGGGTCAGGGGCGCTGAGCGGAGAAAAACTGTTTTTT. The chain carries TRBV15 and TRBJ1-4; possibly TRBD1 for D (6 bases). V was shortened by 1 base and J by 8 bases, with 20 bases between the two germline ends. The length of the CDR3 is 17 residues. Germline CDR1 is LNHNV and CDR2 is YYDKDF (reference sequence).

J is TRBJ1-5 and V is TRBV4-1, with D tentatively TRBD1 (5 bases). Trimming took off 4 bases at V and 3 bases at J, with 13 bases between the two ends. The V gene's germline CDR1 is MGHRA and CDR2 YSYEKL. The length of the CDR3 is 15 residues. The CDR3 bases are TGCGCCAGCAGCCCCCCGGGAGGGGACAATCAGCCCCAGCATTTT. This codes for CASSPPGGDNQPQHF.

This clone was observed a few times. CDR3 DNA: TGTGCCTGGACCCGGGACAGGGGCGCCTATGGCTACACCTTC. The encoded protein is CAWTRDRGAYGYTF. The chain joins TRBV30 to TRBJ1-2; 10 nucleotides line up with TRBD1. With V trimmed by 4 bases and J by 4 bases, 6 bases remained unmatched. Germline lookup yields CDR1 GTSNPN and CDR2 SVGIG (reference sequence). The CDR3 consists of 14 residues.

The V call is TRBV18, the J call TRBJ2-1; 12 bases match TRBD2. The CDR3 consists of 16 residues. Germline CDR1 is KGHSH and CDR2 is LQKENI. With 3 bases clipped from V and 8 bases from J, the junction kept 8 bases outside the gene matches. The CDR3 DNA is TGTGCCAGCTCACCCGCTCTAGCGGGAGGGGGCGATGAGCAGTTCTTC. Protein: CASSPALAGGGDEQFF.

This clone was seen once. The rearrangement uses TRBV6-5 and TRBJ2-7, with D possibly being TRBD2 (5 bases). CDR1 is MNHEY and CDR2 is SVGAGI in the germline V gene. Trimming removed 8 bases at V and 2 bases at J, with 10 bases between. The CDR3 has 12 residues. The CDR3 is CASRGIPYEQYF. CDR3 nucleotide sequence: TGTGCCAGCCGGGGAATTCCCTACGAGCAGTACTTC.

The V and J genes are TRBV7-5 and TRBJ1-3. TRBV7-5 is described as a pseudogene. The CDR3 runs 21 residues. The DNA of the CDR3 is TGTGCCAGAAGCCCGAGGATAGGTATTGGGGTAGGGAGTTCGCCTCGAAACACCATATATTTT. This gives the protein CARSPRIGIGVGSSPRNTIYF.

In its sample, this clone was seen a few times. The CDR3 region has the DNA TGTGCCAGCAGCCGAAAAAGGACGGGGGGGCCCGAGACCCAGTACTTC. It encodes CASSRKRTGGPETQYF. The chain employs TRBV7-9 and TRBJ2-5; 8 positions match TRBD2. The CDR3 spans 16 residues. J lost 5 bases, V lost 5 bases, and 13 bases had no gene match. The germline gives CDR1 SEHNR, CDR2 FQNEAQ (reference sequence).

The table lists this clone with a few counts. The chain uses TRBV5-1 and TRBJ2-5; 14 positions match TRBD2. V trimming: 0 bases; J trimming: 4 bases; junction bases outside the gene matches: 5. Germline V gene sequence: CDR1 SGHRS, CDR2 YFSETQ. The CDR3 consists of 17 residues. The CDR3 DNA reads TGCGCCAGCAGCTTGGGTCCGACTAGCGGGGGGGGAGAGACCCAGTACTTC. Translation gives CASSLGPTSGGGETQYF.

There are a few counts of this clone. The chain couples TRBV6-1 to TRBJ1-2; TRBD1 might be the D (5 bases). Trimming took 4 bases from V and 4 from J, leaving 16 bases between them. Germline V gene lookup returns CDR1 MNHNS and CDR2 SASEGT. The CDR3 is made up of 15 amino acids. The CDR3 sequence: CASSGAQGFAYGYTF. Written as DNA, the CDR3 is TGTGCCAGCAGTGGGGCCCAGGGATTTGCCTATGGCTACACCTTC.

The rearrangement uses TRBV9 and TRBJ1-6; D is unclear. The germline gives CDR1 SGDLS, CDR2 YYNGEE. Trimming removed 4 bases from V and 6 bases from J, with 14 bases in between. This CDR3 is 15 amino acids long. The CDR3 nucleotides are TGTGCCAGCAGCCCCCAGAAAGTTTCTAATTCACCCCTCCACTTT. Protein sequence: CASSPQKVSNSPLHF. Combining the CDR3 with reference TRBV9 and TRBJ1-6 gives the whole variable domain DSGVTQTPKHLITATGQRVTLRCSPRSGDLSVYWYQQSLDQGLQFLIQYYNGEERAKGNILERFSAQQFPDLHSELNLSSLELGDSALYFCASSPQKVSNSPLHFGNGTRLTVT.

CDR3 protein: CASNAGETQYF. For the CDR3, the DNA is TGCGCCAGCAACGCGGGGGAGACCCAGTACTTC. The chain recombines TRBV5-1 with TRBJ2-5; a possible D gene is TRBD2 (6 bases). This CDR3 has 11 residues. Germline assignment: CDR1 SGHRS and CDR2 YFSETQ. Trimming pared 6 bases from V and 5 bases from J, leaving 8 bases between.

With regard to this clone: The same CDR3 also results from other DNA sequences found in this sample. The CDR3 coding sequence is TGCGCCAGCAGCTTGGGCACTTCTAATCAGCCCCAGCATTTT. Translated: CASSLGTSNQPQHF. The rearrangement links TRBV5-1 to TRBJ1-5; D is ambiguous. V was pared by 0 bases and J by 4 bases, with 8 bases between. Germline V lookup: CDR1 SGHRS, CDR2 YFSETQ. The CDR3 spans 14 residues.

The rearrangement links TRBV15 to TRBJ1-5; 9 bases match TRBD1. Trimming at V came to 6 bases and at J to 6 bases, leaving 9 bases not matched to a gene. There are 15 residues in the CDR3. The germline CDR1 and CDR2 sequences are LNHNV and YYDKDF (reference sequence). CDR3 nucleotides: TGTGCCACCAGGGTCACCGGGACAGGGAGTCAGCCCCAGCATTTT. Amino acids: CATRVTGTGSQPQHF. Full variable domain (outside the CDR3, taken from reference TRBV15 and TRBJ1-5): DAMVIQNPRYQVTQFGKPVTLSCSQTLNHNVMYWYQQKSSQAPKLLFHYYDKDFNNEADTPDNFQSRRPNTSFCFLDIRSPGLGDTAMYLCATRVTGTGSQPQHFGDGTRLSIL.

This clone was found a few times. The chain joins TRBV6-1 to TRBJ2-5; tentative D call: TRBD1 (6 bases). The germline CDR1 and CDR2 sequences are MNHNS and SASEGT. CDR3 length: 14 amino acids. V lost 6 bases to trimming and J lost 1 base, with 12 bases between them. The CDR3 DNA reads TGTGCCAGCAGGGGCTGGGGGCCCCAAGAGACCCAGTACTTC. As protein: CASRGWGPQETQYF.

The gene calls are TRBV19 and TRBJ1-1; D is perhaps TRBD1 (5 bases). Germline V gene data show CDR1 as LNHDA and CDR2 as SQIVND (reference sequence). V was cut by 9 bases and J by 1 base, with 21 bases left in between. This CDR3 contains 16 residues. The CDR3 region has the DNA TGTGCCAGCACCGCGGGGGGGATTCGCGGGAACACTGAAGCTTTCTTT. It is translated as CASTAGGIRGNTEAFF.

Comment on this clone: Germline and junction disagree at one end, which may indicate a read error. This chain uses TRBV7-9 with TRBJ1-1; D is unresolved. Germline V gives CDR1 SEHNR, CDR2 FQNEAQ (reference sequence). The CDR3 covers 14 residues. The CDR3 bases are TGTTCCAGCAGCCCCACGAGCGGGTGGACTGAAGCTTTCTTT. This encodes CSSSPTSGWTEAFF.

The chain couples TRBV7-9 to TRBJ2-3, with unresolved D. Germline values: CDR1 SEHNR, CDR2 FQNEAQ (reference sequence). The CDR3 runs 13 residues. The germline V and J ends were trimmed by 1 base and 6 bases, with 8 bases remaining between them. Written as DNA, the CDR3 is TGTGCCAGCAGCTTAGGCTCAGCGGATACGCAGTATTTT. Its protein is CASSLGSADTQYF.